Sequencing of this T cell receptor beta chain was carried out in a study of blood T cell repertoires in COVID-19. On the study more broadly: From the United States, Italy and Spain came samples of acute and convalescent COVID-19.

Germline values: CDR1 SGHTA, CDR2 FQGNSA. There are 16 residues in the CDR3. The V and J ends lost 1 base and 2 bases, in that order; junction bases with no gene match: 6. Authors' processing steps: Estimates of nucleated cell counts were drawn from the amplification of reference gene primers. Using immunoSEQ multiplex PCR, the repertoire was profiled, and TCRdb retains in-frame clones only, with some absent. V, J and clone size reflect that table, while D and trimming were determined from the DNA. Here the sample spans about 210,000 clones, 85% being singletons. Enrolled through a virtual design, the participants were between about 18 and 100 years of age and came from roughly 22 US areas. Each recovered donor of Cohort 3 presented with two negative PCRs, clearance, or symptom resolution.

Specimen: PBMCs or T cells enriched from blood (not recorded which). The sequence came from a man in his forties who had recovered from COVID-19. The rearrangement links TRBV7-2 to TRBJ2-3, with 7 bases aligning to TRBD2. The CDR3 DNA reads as TGTGCCAGCAGCTTAGGGCTAGCGGATATCACAGATACGCAGTATTTT. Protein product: CASSLGLADITDTQYF.